Following are 27 T cell receptor beta chains from one sample sequenced in a study of shared clonotypes between healthy human individuals. Profiling relied on immunoSEQ multiplex PCR, and the TCRdb table lists in-frame clones only, not all of them. The table records fewer than 700,000 clones, just over 75% of them present only once. Sequences were obtained from PBMCs. The receptors stem from a woman aged 35 to 49 in good health. Some clones in this sample may be carry-over from other donors' samples.

Note on this clone: The identical CDR3 is also encoded by other nucleotide sequences in the sample. This rearrangement joins TRBV15 to TRBJ2-1, with no clear D. The germline V gene encodes CDR1 LNHNV and CDR2 YYDKDF (reference sequence). The CDR3 has 12 amino acids. Trimming pared 1 base from V and 5 bases from J, leaving 3 bases between. The CDR3 DNA follows: TGTGCCACCAGCAGAGTGAACAATGAGCAGTTCTTC. It codes for CATSRVNNEQFF.

Comments on this clone: A far larger clone is one nucleotide away, so this likely arose from a read error. Other nucleotide sequences from this sample produce the same CDR3. This chain uses TRBV15 with TRBJ1-1; TRBD1 matches 7 bases. Germline V gene data show CDR1 as LNHNV and CDR2 as YYDKDF (reference sequence). The CDR3 consists of 16 residues. CDR3 coding DNA: TGTGCCACCAGCAGAGGGACAGGATTCATGAATACTGAAGCTTTCTTT. Its protein product is CATSRGTGFMNTEAFF.

The chain's CDR3 is CASSQDHGSNEKLFF. In DNA, the CDR3 is TGTGCCAGCAGCCAAGATCACGGCAGTAATGAAAAACTGTTTTTT. The chain carries TRBV14 and TRBJ1-4; no definite D call. Germline values: CDR1 SGHDN, CDR2 FVKESK. V was trimmed by 0 bases and J by 4 bases, leaving 9 bases between them. This CDR3 has 15 residues. Variable domain in full (rest from reference TRBV14 and TRBJ1-4): EAGVTQFPSHSVIEKGQTVTLRCDPISGHDNLYWYRRVMGKEIKFLLHFVKESKQDESGMPNNRFLAERTGGTYSTLKVQPAELEDSGVYFCASSQDHGSNEKLFFGSGTQLSVL.

With regard to this clone: This may stem from a read error, because a much larger clone lies one nucleotide away. Other DNA sequences in the same sample also yield this CDR3. V is TRBV5-1 and J is TRBJ2-7; 13 nucleotides align to TRBD2. J was trimmed by 3 bases and V by 4 bases; bases with no gene match: 1. The CDR3 spans 14 residues. Looked up from germline, CDR1 is SGHRS and CDR2 is YFSETQ. The chain's CDR3 is CASSRTSGSYEQYF. The DNA for the CDR3 is TGCGCCAGCAGCAGGACTAGCGGGAGCTACGAGCAGTACTTC.

Only a few counts were recorded for this clone. The chain carries TRBV7-9 and TRBJ2-3; D may be TRBD2 (5 bases). The CDR3 is 15 amino acids. Looked up from germline, CDR1 is SEHNR and CDR2 is FQNEAQ (reference sequence). V was trimmed by 1 base and J by 1 base, leaving 9 bases between them. For the CDR3, the DNA is TGTGCCAGCAGCTTAGGGGAGCTCCGCACAGATACGCAGTATTTT. Residues: CASSLGELRTDTQYF.

This rearrangement joins TRBV7-9 to TRBJ2-5; 10 bases align to TRBD2. From germline, CDR1 is SEHNR and CDR2 FQNEAQ (reference sequence). The V gene end was trimmed by 0 bases and the J gene end by 6 bases; junction bases not matched to a gene: 10. The CDR3 extends over 17 amino acids. The CDR3 loop reads CASSLARASGSVKTQYF. CDR3 nucleotide sequence: TGTGCCAGCAGCTTAGCGCGAGCTAGCGGGAGTGTAAAGACCCAGTACTTC.

The count of this clone is one. The chain joins TRBV28 to TRBJ1-5, with 9 positions matching TRBD1. The CDR3 loop spans 15 amino acids. V was clipped by 6 bases and J by 4 bases; unmatched bases: 7. The V gene's germline CDR1 is MDHEN and CDR2 SYDVKM. The CDR3 protein is CASRDTGGGNQPQHF. CDR3 nucleotide sequence: TGTGCCAGCAGGGATACAGGGGGCGGAAATCAGCCCCAGCATTTT.

V is TRBV20-1 and J is TRBJ2-7, with 7 bases aligning to TRBD2. Germline V gene data show CDR1 as DFQATT and CDR2 as SNEGSKA (reference sequence). The CDR3 loop spans 11 amino acids. Trimming at V came to 3 bases and at J to 7 bases, leaving 3 bases not matched to a gene. Here the CDR3 reads CSARSSGEQYF. The CDR3 DNA is TGCAGTGCTAGGTCTAGCGGAGAGCAGTACTTC.

This clone was seen once. Within the sample, other DNA sequences also encode this same CDR3. V and J are TRBV9 and TRBJ2-2; D might be TRBD1 (5 bases). Between the trimmed V and J ends, which lost 0 bases and 4 bases, there was a span of 10 bases. Germline V CDR1 and CDR2: SGDLS, YYNGEE. The CDR3 consists of 15 residues. CDR3 coding DNA: TGTGCCAGCAGCGTAGTGCAGGGCGGCACCGGGGAGCTGTTTTTT. It encodes CASSVVQGGTGELFF.

The chain joins TRBV29-1 to TRBJ2-7, with a tentative D call TRBD1 (5 bases). V shed 7 bases and J shed 3 bases, with 10 bases lying between them. Germline V gene sequence: CDR1 SQVTM, CDR2 ANQGSEA. This CDR3 comprises 11 residues. DNA of the CDR3: TGCAGCGCCTTCGACAGCTACGAGCAGTACTTC. Translation: CSAFDSYEQYF.

This clone was observed many times. The same CDR3 arises from other DNA sequences in this sample as well. The CDR3 loop reads CAWSAGGGYNEQFF. CDR3 DNA sequence: TGTGCCTGGAGTGCGGGAGGGGGCTACAATGAGCAGTTCTTC. The rearrangement joins TRBV30 to TRBJ2-1; 8 nucleotides align to TRBD2. V was clipped by 1 base and J by 3 bases; unmatched bases: 2. CDR1 GTSNPN and CDR2 SVGIG come from the germline V gene (reference sequence). The CDR3 has 14 amino acids.

This clone turned up a few times. The CDR3 region has the DNA TGTGCCAGCAGCTTGGACAGGGAAACCTACGAGCAGTACTTC. Its protein is CASSLDRETYEQYF. This rearrangement joins TRBV11-2 to TRBJ2-7; 8 bases match TRBD1. CDR3 size: 14 residues. Germline-derived CDR1 and CDR2 are SGHAT and FQNNGV. J lost 2 bases, V lost 3 bases, and 3 bases had no gene match.

This clone was seen once. The CDR3 region is CAISETTGSVVTF. CDR3 in DNA: TGTGCCATCAGTGAGACGACAGGCAGTGTCGTTACCTTC. The chain couples TRBV10-3 to TRBJ1-2; possible D gene TRBD1, 6 bases. The CDR3 extends over 13 amino acids. Germline CDR1 and CDR2: ENHRY and SYGVKD. V was cut by 2 bases and J by 14 bases, with 18 bases left in between.

This clone was found once. V gene TRBV30 combines with J gene TRBJ2-5, with a tentative D call TRBD2 (7 bases). The CDR3 loop spans 14 amino acids. In germline, CDR1 is GTSNPN, CDR2 SVGIG (reference sequence). Trimming removed 4 bases at V and 5 bases at J, with 17 bases between. The CDR3 nucleotides read TGTGCCTGGACCTCGAGGGGGGGCTGGGAGACCCAGTACTTC. Its translation: CAWTSRGGWETQYF.

V usage is TRBV4-3 and J usage is TRBJ2-3; no clear D. Looked up from germline, CDR1 is LGHNA and CDR2 is YSLEER. The CDR3 has 15 amino acids. The V end was cut by 1 base, the J end by 2 bases, with 10 bases between. The CDR3 DNA follows: TGCGCCAGCAGCCAAGTGGAGTGGGCCACAGATACGCAGTATTTT. Protein sequence: CASSQVEWATDTQYF.

On this clone itself: Additional DNA sequences in this sample encode the identical CDR3. The CDR3 sequence: CASSQGTRGETQYF. CDR3 nucleotide sequence: TGTGCCAGCAGCCAAGGGACTAGGGGAGAGACCCAGTACTTC. V is TRBV4-2 and J is TRBJ2-5; 7 bases map to TRBD2. The V gene end was trimmed by 1 base and the J gene end by 4 bases; junction bases not matched to a gene: 3. The CDR3 runs to 14 residues. Germline CDR1 and CDR2: LGHNA and YNFKEQ.

This chain uses TRBV18 with TRBJ1-1; D not certain. Trimming left V 8 bases short and J 0 bases short, with 10 bases between. Germline CDR1 KGHSH, CDR2 LQKENI. The length of the CDR3 is 13 residues. The CDR3 sequence: CASLERVNTEAFF. CDR3 DNA: TGTGCCAGCCTAGAGAGGGTGAACACTGAAGCTTTCTTT.

The chain has TRBV14 and TRBJ2-2; 9 bases agree with TRBD2. The CDR3 has 15 amino acids. The V gene's germline CDR1 is SGHDN and CDR2 FVKESK. Trimming removed 6 bases from V and 4 bases from J; junction bases left unmatched: 6. The CDR3 region is CASSRVAGATGELFF. In DNA form, the CDR3 reads TGTGCCAGCAGTAGAGTAGCGGGAGCCACCGGGGAGCTGTTTTTT.

The rearrangement links TRBV18 to TRBJ2-7, with 9 bases matching TRBD1. Per the germline V gene, CDR1 is KGHSH and CDR2 is LQKENI. The CDR3 length is 17 residues. Trimming cost V 6 bases and J 3 bases; bases outside gene matches: 15. CDR3: CASSPTRTGGGSYEQYF. CDR3 DNA: TGTGCCAGCTCTCCGACGCGAACAGGGGGCGGCAGCTACGAGCAGTACTTC. The full variable domain, with the rest looked up from reference TRBV18 and TRBJ2-7, is NAGVMQNPRHLVRRRGQEARLRCSPMKGHSHVYWYRQLPEEGLKFMVYLQKENIIDESGMPKERFSAEFPKEGPSILRIQQVVRGDSAAYFCASSPTRTGGGSYEQYFGPGTRLTVT.

V is TRBV18 and J is TRBJ2-1; D gene uncertain. The germline CDR1 and CDR2 sequences are KGHSH and LQKENI. The CDR3 is made up of 16 amino acids. The ends were cut back, 0 bases at V and 0 bases at J, with 9 bases in the middle. The CDR3 nucleotides read TGTGCCAGCTCACCACCGGTCTCCAACTCCTACAATGAGCAGTTCTTC. Its translation: CASSPPVSNSYNEQFF.

This chain links TRBV14 with TRBJ2-5; tentatively, D is TRBD1 (5 bases). Germline values: CDR1 SGHDN, CDR2 FVKESK. The CDR3 length is 13 residues. V gave up 6 bases and J gave up 4 bases, with 12 bases separating them. The CDR3 sequence: CASRGAAAETQYF. Here the CDR3 DNA reads TGTGCCAGCAGAGGGGCAGCCGCAGAGACCCAGTACTTC. Filled out from reference TRBV14 and TRBJ2-5, the complete variable domain reads EAGVTQFPSHSVIEKGQTVTLRCDPISGHDNLYWYRRVMGKEIKFLLHFVKESKQDESGMPNNRFLAERTGGTYSTLKVQPAELEDSGVYFCASRGAAAETQYFGPGTRLLVL.

V is TRBV4-3 and J is TRBJ2-1; tentative D call: TRBD1 (6 bases). V dropped 6 bases and J dropped 8 bases, with 20 bases sitting between them. This CDR3 region has 15 residues. Germline V gives CDR1 LGHNA, CDR2 YSLEER. CDR3 amino acids: CASSLTPDSYDEQFF. The CDR3 region has the DNA TGCGCCAGCAGTCTTACCCCGGACAGCTATGATGAGCAGTTCTTC.

The CDR3 sequence: CASSQYETGPHSYEQYF. The CDR3 nucleotides read TGTGCCAGCAGCCAATACGAGACAGGCCCCCACTCCTACGAGCAGTACTTC. This rearrangement joins TRBV14 to TRBJ2-7; D is possibly TRBD1 (6 bases). Germline V gene lookup returns CDR1 SGHDN and CDR2 FVKESK. CDR3 size: 17 residues. V lost 2 bases to trimming and J lost 0 bases, with 17 bases between them.

This clone was seen many times. For the CDR3, the DNA is TGTGCCAGCAGTTTATTGGCACCGGGACAGGGGAGGGATCAGCCCCAGCATTTT. This gives the protein CASSLLAPGQGRDQPQHF. The chain couples TRBV27 to TRBJ1-5, with 10 positions matching TRBD1. CDR1 and CDR2 from the germline V gene are MNHEY and SMNVEV (reference sequence). The CDR3 is 18 amino acids. V gave up 1 base and J gave up 5 bases; unmatched junction bases: 11.

For the CDR3, the DNA is TGTGCCAGCAGTACGGGACAGGGTGAACGCGAGCAGTACTTC. Protein product: CASSTGQGEREQYF. The chain couples TRBV2 to TRBJ2-7; 9 bases agree with TRBD1. The germline V gene has CDR1 SNHLY and CDR2 FYNNEI. The CDR3 covers 14 residues. The V gene end was trimmed by 5 bases and the J gene end by 6 bases; junction bases not matched to a gene: 8.

This clone has just a few counts. This chain links TRBV9 with TRBJ2-7, with D tentatively TRBD2 (5 bases). Deletions cut 0 bases from V and 4 bases from J, with 8 bases between. This CDR3 region has 13 residues. The V gene's germline CDR1 is SGDLS and CDR2 YYNGEE. The CDR3 bases are TGTGCCAGCAGCGTAGGGGAGCGGTACGAGCAGTACTTC. Encoded protein: CASSVGERYEQYF.

The V and J genes are TRBV5-1 and TRBJ2-5, with a weak D call TRBD1 (6 bases). CDR1 and CDR2 from the germline V gene are SGHRS and YFSETQ. V gave up 0 bases and J gave up 1 base, with 10 bases separating them. This CDR3 comprises 15 residues. CDR3 DNA: TGCGCCAGCAGCTTGGGTACAGGGTCCCAAGAGACCCAGTACTTC. Translated, it gives CASSLGTGSQETQYF.